Each of the 15 T cell receptor beta chains below was sequenced from the same sample in a study of cytomegalovirus exposure and HLA in healthy donors. Amplification used 60 Vbeta primers and 13 Jbeta primers. TCRdb's table, derived via immunoSEQ multiplex PCR, lists solely in-frame clones and lacks some. The table includes 60,000 to 100,000 clones, around 81% detected once. The sample consisted of PBMCs. All receptors come from a middle-aged man in good health and CMV-seronegative.

The chain combines TRBV6-5 with TRBJ2-7, with TRBD1 matching over 9 bases. Germline CDR1 reads MNHEY; CDR2 reads SVGAGI. The CDR3 has 13 amino acids. V was pared by 5 bases and J by 2 bases, with 1 base of the junction left unmatched. The CDR3 DNA reads TGTGCCAGCAGTCGGACAGGGGCCTACGAGCAGTACTTC. Translated: CASSRTGAYEQYF.

CDR3 in amino acids: CASSVSSSYTGELFF. Written as DNA, the CDR3 is TGTGCCAGCAGCGTCTCTAGCAGTTACACCGGGGAGCTGTTTTTT. The gene calls are TRBV9 and TRBJ2-2, with D possibly being TRBD2 (5 bases). Between the trimmed V and J ends, which lost 2 bases and 3 bases, there was a span of 11 bases. CDR3 length equals 15 residues. Germline lookup yields CDR1 SGDLS and CDR2 YYNGEE.

The chain links TRBV5-1 to TRBJ2-7, with TRBD1 matching 7 bases. The trim removed 1 base at V and 3 bases at J, leaving 4 bases unmatched. The CDR3 extends over 14 amino acids. The germline V gene encodes CDR1 SGHRS and CDR2 YFSETQ. CDR3 sequence (DNA): TGCGCCAGCAGCTTGACAGGGGAAGGCTACGAGCAGTACTTC. Residues: CASSLTGEGYEQYF.

V gene TRBV2 combines with J gene TRBJ1-1; D not certain. Between the trimmed V and J ends, which lost 6 bases and 9 bases, there was a span of 11 bases. Germline V gene lookup returns CDR1 SNHLY and CDR2 FYNNEI. The CDR3 is made up of 11 amino acids. DNA for the CDR3: TGTGCCAGCAGCGGCCAGAGGAAAGCTTTCTTT. Translating gives CASSGQRKAFF.

The chain combines TRBV4-1 with TRBJ2-1; TRBD2 is a possible D gene (6 bases). This CDR3 spans 15 amino acids. Trimming pared 4 bases from V and 0 bases from J, leaving 10 bases between. Germline V CDR1 and CDR2: MGHRA, YSYEKL. DNA of the CDR3: TGCGCCAGCAGCCGGGGACTGCTCTCCTACAATGAGCAGTTCTTC. This translates into CASSRGLLSYNEQFF.

This clone was counted once. The chain recombines TRBV7-9 with TRBJ1-2; 9 positions agree with TRBD1. The CDR3 consists of 17 residues. Per germline, CDR1 SEHNR and CDR2 FQNEAQ (reference sequence). With V trimmed by 5 bases and J by 0 bases, 10 bases remained unmatched. This CDR3 reads CASSDTGGAEANYGYTF. Written as DNA, the CDR3 is TGTGCCAGCAGCGATACAGGGGGCGCCGAAGCTAACTATGGCTACACCTTC.

This clone was detected a few times. J is TRBJ2-4 and V is TRBV6-1; 7 bases map to TRBD1. V gave up 1 base and J gave up 8 bases; unmatched junction bases: 11. CDR1 and CDR2 (germline): MNHNS, SASEGT. There are 16 residues in the CDR3. CDR3 sequence (DNA): TGTGCCAGCAGTGAAGAAGAGACAGGGAAGGTCGACATTCAGTACTTC. Its translation: CASSEEETGKVDIQYF.

The gene calls are TRBV9 and TRBJ2-5; TRBD2 matches 11 bases. The J call may not be correct, given that the DNA end is closer to TRBJ2-7. The germline V gene has CDR1 SGDLS and CDR2 YYNGEE. The CDR3 extends over 15 amino acids. The CDR3 sequence: CASSVVAGGAGEQYF. In DNA, the CDR3 is TGTGCCAGCAGCGTAGTAGCGGGAGGGGCGGGCGAGCAGTACTTC.

This clone was seen only a few times. A read error may produce the germline difference seen at one junction end. The chain employs TRBV6-1 and TRBJ1-4; tentative D call: TRBD1 (5 bases). This CDR3 is 13 amino acids long. Germline lookup yields CDR1 MNHNS and CDR2 SASEGT. CDR3 protein: CASSETGSGTGVF. The CDR3 DNA follows: TGTGCCAGCAGTGAAACGGGTTCCGGGACGGGAGTTTTT.

The DNA for the CDR3 is TGTGCCAGTAAAACAGCCACGTCTGGGGCCAACGTCCTGACTTTC. Its translation: CASKTATSGANVLTF. This rearrangement joins TRBV19 to TRBJ2-6; D uncertain. Germline lookup yields CDR1 LNHDA and CDR2 SQIVND (reference sequence). Trimming left V 7 bases short and J 1 base short, with 11 bases between. CDR3 length: 15 residues. Full variable domain (missing parts from reference TRBV19 and TRBJ2-6): DGGITQSPKYLFRKEGQNVTLSCEQNLNHDAMYWYRQDPGQGLRLIYYSQIVNDFQKGDIAEGYSVSREKKESFPLTVTSAQKNPTAFYLCASKTATSGANVLTFGAGSRLTVL.

This clone occurred a few times. This chain joins TRBV7-9 and TRBJ2-1; the match to TRBD2 covers 14 bases. V dropped 0 bases and J dropped 9; count of bases not matched to a gene: 4. The CDR3 sequence is 16 residues long. In germline, CDR1 is SEHNR, CDR2 FQNEAQ (reference sequence). The CDR3 sequence is CASSLAGLAGVGEQFF. CDR3 nucleotides: TGTGCCAGCAGCTTAGCGGGACTAGCGGGAGTAGGTGAGCAGTTCTTC.

The chain's CDR3 is CASTQDQFSNEQFF. In nucleotides, the CDR3 is TGTGCCAGCACCCAGGATCAATTTTCCAATGAGCAGTTCTTC. The chain is built from TRBV5-4 and TRBJ2-1; no reliable D call. The ends were cut back, 6 bases at V and 6 bases at J, with 16 bases in the middle. Germline CDR1 reads SGHNT; CDR2 reads YYREEE (reference sequence). This CDR3 contains 14 residues.

This chain connects TRBV11-2 to TRBJ2-3, with no clear D. With 5 bases removed from V and 4 bases from J, the gap between germline ends came to 10 bases. This CDR3 has 13 residues. Germline V CDR1 and CDR2: SGHAT, FQNNGV. CDR3 residues: CASSQMRSDTQYF. The CDR3 DNA follows: TGTGCCAGCAGCCAAATGAGGTCAGATACGCAGTATTTT.

This chain uses TRBV30 with TRBJ2-7, with D unresolved. Germline CDR1 reads GTSNPN; CDR2 reads SVGIG (reference sequence). The V end lost 0 bases, the J end lost 9 bases, and 9 bases lay between the germline ends. CDR3 length: 11 amino acids. The CDR3 bases are TGTGCCTGGAGTGTACAACTAAGGCAGTACTTC. Its translation: CAWSVQLRQYF. Full variable domain (remainder filled in from reference TRBV30 and TRBJ2-7): SQTIHQWPATLVQPVGSPLSLECTVEGTSNPNLYWYRQAAGRGLQLLFYSVGIGQISSEVPQNLSASRPQDRQFILSSKKLLLSDSGFYLCAWSVQLRQYFGPGTRLTVT.

This sequence joins TRBV11-2 and TRBJ2-5, with 9 positions matching TRBD1. The germline V gene encodes CDR1 SGHAT and CDR2 FQNNGV. The CDR3 consists of 14 residues. V shed 5 bases, J shed 2 bases, and the junction held 3 bases outside the gene matches. CDR3 coding DNA: TGTGCCAGCAGCAGAGACAGGGGGCAAGAGACCCAGTACTTC. It specifies CASSRDRGQETQYF.